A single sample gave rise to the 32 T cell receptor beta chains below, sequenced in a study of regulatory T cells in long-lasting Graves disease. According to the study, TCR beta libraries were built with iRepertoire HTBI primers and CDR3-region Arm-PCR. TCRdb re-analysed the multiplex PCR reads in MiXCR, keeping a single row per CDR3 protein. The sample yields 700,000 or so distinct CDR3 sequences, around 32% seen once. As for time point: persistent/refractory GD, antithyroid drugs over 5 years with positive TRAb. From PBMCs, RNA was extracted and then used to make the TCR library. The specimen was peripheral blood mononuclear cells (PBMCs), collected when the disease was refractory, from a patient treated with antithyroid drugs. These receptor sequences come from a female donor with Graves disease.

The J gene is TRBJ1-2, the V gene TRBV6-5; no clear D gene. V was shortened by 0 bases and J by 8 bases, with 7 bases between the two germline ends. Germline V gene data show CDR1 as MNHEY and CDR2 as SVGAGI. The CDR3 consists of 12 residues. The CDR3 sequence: CASSYSIEGYTF. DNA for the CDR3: TGTGCCAGCAGTTACTCGATTGAGGGCTACACCTTC.

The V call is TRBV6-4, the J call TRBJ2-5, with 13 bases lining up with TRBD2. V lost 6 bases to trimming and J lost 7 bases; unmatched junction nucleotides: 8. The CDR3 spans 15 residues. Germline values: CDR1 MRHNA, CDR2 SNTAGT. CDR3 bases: TGTGCCAGCAGCGTGGGACTAGCGGGGAAAGGGACCCAGTACTTC. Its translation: CASSVGLAGKGTQYF.

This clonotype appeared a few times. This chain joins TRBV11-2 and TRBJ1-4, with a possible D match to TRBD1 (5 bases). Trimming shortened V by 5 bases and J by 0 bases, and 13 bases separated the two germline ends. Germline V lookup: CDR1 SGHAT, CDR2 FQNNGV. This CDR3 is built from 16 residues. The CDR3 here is CASSEGTLATNEKLFF. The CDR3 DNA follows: TGTGCCAGCAGCGAAGGGACGCTAGCAACTAATGAAAAACTGTTTTTT. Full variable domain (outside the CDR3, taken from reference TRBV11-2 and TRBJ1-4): EAGVAQSPRYKIIEKRQSVAFWCNPISGHATLYWYQQILGQGPKLLIQFQNNGVVDDSQLPKDRFSAERLKGVDSTLKIQPAKLEDSAVYLCASSEGTLATNEKLFFGSGTQLSVL.

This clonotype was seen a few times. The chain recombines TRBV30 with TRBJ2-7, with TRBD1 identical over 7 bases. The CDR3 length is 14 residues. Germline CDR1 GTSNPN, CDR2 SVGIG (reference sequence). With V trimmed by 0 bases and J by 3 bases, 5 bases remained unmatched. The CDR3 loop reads CAWSVYPGGYEQYF. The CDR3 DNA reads TGTGCCTGGAGTGTCTATCCAGGGGGCTACGAGCAGTACTTC.

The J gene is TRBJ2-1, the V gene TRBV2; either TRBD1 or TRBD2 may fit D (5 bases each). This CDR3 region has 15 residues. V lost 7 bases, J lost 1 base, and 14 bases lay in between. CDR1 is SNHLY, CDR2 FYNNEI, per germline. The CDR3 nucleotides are TGTGCCAGCACCGCCGGGGCGGGTTCCTACAATGAGCAGTTCTTC. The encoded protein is CASTAGAGSYNEQFF.

The DNA for the CDR3 is TGTGCCAGCAGTTTATTACAGGGTAAAGCTTTCTTT. It specifies CASSLLQGKAFF. The chain carries TRBV12-3 or TRBV12-4 and TRBJ1-1; tentative D call: TRBD1 (6 bases). Between the trimmed V and J ends, which lost 2 bases and 9 bases, there was a span of 10 bases. The CDR3 consists of 12 residues.

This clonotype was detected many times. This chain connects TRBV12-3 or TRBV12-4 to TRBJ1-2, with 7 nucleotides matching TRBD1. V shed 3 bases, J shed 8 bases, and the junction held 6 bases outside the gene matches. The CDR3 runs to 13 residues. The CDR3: CASSFRQGEGYTF. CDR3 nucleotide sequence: TGTGCCAGCAGTTTCAGACAGGGTGAAGGCTACACCTTC.

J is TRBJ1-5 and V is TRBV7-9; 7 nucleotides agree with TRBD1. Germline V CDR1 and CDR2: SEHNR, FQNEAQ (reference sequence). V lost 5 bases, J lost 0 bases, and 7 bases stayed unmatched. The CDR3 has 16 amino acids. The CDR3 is CASSEDHRGSNQPQHF. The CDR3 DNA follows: TGTGCCAGCAGCGAGGACCACAGGGGTAGCAATCAGCCCCAGCATTTT.

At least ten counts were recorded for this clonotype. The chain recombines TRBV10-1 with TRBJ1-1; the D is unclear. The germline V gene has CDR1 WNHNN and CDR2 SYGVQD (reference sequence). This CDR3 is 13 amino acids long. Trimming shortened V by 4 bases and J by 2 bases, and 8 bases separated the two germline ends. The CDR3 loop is CASSVNVNTEAFF. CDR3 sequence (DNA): TGCGCCAGCAGTGTTAACGTCAACACTGAAGCTTTCTTT.

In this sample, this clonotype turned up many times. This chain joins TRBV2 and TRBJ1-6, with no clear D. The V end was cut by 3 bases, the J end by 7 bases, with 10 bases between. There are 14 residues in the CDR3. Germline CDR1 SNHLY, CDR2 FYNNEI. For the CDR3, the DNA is TGTGCCAGCAGTGAGGGCATAAGGAATTCACCCCTCCACTTT. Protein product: CASSEGIRNSPLHF.

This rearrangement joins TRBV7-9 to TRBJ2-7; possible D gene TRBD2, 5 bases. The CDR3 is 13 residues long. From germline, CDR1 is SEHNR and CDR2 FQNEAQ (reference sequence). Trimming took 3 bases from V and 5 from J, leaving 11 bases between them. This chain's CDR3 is CASSFPGMDEQYF. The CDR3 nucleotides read TGTGCCAGCAGCTTTCCCGGGATGGACGAGCAGTACTTC.

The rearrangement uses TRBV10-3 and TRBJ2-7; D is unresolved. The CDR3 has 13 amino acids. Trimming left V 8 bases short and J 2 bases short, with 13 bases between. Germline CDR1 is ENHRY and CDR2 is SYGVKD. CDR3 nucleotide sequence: TGTGCCATCCGGTCAGCCATAGCCTACGAGCAGTACTTC. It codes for CAIRSAIAYEQYF.

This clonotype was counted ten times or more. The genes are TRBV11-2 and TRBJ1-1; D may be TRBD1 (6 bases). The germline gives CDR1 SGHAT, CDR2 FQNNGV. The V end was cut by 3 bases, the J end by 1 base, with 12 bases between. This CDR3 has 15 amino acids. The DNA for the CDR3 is TGTGCCAGCAGCTTTCGGGGGGCCTGGAACACTGAAGCTTTCTTT. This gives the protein CASSFRGAWNTEAFF.

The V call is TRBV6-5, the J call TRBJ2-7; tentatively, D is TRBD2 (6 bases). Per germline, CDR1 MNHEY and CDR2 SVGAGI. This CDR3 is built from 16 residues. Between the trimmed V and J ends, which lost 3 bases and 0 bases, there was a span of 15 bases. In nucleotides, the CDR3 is TGTGCCAGCAGTTATTTGGTAGCGGACCGCTCCTACGAGCAGTACTTC. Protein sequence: CASSYLVADRSYEQYF.

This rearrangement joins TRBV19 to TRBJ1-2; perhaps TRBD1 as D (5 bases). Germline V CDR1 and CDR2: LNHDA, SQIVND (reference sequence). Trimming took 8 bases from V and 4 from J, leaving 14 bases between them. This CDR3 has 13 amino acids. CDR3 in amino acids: CASRSRESYGYTF. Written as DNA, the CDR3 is TGTGCCAGTCGCTCCAGGGAAAGCTATGGCTACACCTTC.

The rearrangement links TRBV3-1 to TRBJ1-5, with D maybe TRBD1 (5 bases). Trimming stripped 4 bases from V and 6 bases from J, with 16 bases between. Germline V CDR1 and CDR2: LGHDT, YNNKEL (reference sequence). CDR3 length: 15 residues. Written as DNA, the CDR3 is TGTGCCAGCAGCCCAAACGTACAGGCTAGTCAGCCCCAGCATTTT. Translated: CASSPNVQASQPQHF.

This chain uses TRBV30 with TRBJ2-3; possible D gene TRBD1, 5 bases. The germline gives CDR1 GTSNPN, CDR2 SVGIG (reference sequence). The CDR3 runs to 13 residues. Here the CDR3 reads CAMTDPRTDTQYF. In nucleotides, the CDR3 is TGTGCTATGACAGACCCTCGCACAGATACGCAGTATTTT. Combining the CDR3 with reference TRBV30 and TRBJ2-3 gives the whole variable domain SQTIHQWPATLVQPVGSPLSLECTVEGTSNPNLYWYRQAAGRGLQLLFYSVGIGQISSEVPQNLSASRPQDRQFILSSKKLLLSDSGFYLCAMTDPRTDTQYFGPGTRLTVL.

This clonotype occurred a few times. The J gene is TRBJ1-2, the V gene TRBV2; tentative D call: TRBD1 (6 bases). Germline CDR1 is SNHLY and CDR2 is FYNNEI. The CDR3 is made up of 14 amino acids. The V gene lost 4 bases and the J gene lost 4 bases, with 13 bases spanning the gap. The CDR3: CASSVGDKIYGYTF. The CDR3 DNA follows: TGTGCCAGCAGTGTGGGGGACAAGATCTATGGCTACACCTTC.

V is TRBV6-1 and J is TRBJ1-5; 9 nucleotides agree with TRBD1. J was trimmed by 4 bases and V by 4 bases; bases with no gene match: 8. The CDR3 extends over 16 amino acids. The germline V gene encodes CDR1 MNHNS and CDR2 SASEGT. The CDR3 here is CASSVDGQGSNQPQHF. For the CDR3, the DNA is TGTGCCAGCAGTGTAGACGGACAGGGGAGTAATCAGCCCCAGCATTTT.

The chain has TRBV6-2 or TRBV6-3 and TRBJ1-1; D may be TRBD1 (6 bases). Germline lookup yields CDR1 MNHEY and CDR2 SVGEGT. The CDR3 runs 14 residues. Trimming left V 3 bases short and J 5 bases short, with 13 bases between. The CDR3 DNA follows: TGTGCCAGCAGTTATGGCGACAGGCCTACTGAAGCTTTCTTT. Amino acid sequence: CASSYGDRPTEAFF.

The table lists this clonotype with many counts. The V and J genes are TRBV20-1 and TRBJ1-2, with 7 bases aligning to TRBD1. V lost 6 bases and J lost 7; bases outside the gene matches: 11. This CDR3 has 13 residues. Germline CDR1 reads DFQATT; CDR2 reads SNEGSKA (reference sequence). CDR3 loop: CSAVEGAQSGYTF. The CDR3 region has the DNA TGCAGTGCCGTCGAGGGGGCGCAGAGTGGCTACACCTTC.

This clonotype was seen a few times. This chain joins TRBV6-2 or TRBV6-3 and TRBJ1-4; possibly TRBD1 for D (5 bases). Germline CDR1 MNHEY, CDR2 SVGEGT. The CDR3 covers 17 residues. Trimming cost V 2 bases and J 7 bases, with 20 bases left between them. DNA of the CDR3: TGTGCCAGCAGTTACACCTTTGTGGAGGGGAAGGGTGAAAAACTGTTTTTT. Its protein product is CASSYTFVEGKGEKLFF.

The CDR3: CSARELRDNAQYF. DNA of the CDR3: TGCAGTGCTAGAGAATTGCGGGATAACGCGCAGTATTTT. The J gene is TRBJ2-3, the V gene TRBV20-1; TRBD2 might be the D (6 bases). V was trimmed by 0 bases and J by 10 bases, leaving 14 bases between them. This CDR3 is 13 amino acids long. Germline CDR1 and CDR2: DFQATT and SNEGSKA (reference sequence).

The DNA for the CDR3 is TGTGCCAGTAGTGAGGCGGGAGGCGGGGAGCTGTTTTTT. Its protein is CASSEAGGGELFF. The chain has TRBV19 and TRBJ2-2; 8 positions match TRBD2. This CDR3 comprises 13 residues. Germline V gene lookup returns CDR1 LNHDA and CDR2 SQIVND (reference sequence). Trimming removed 5 bases from V and 7 bases from J; junction bases left unmatched: 3.

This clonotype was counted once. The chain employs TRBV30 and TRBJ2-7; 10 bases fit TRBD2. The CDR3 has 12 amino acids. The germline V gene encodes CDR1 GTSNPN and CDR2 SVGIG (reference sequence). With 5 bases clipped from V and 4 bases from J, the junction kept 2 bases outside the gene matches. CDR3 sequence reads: CAWASGSYEQYF. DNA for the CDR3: TGTGCCTGGGCTAGCGGGAGTTACGAGCAGTACTTC.

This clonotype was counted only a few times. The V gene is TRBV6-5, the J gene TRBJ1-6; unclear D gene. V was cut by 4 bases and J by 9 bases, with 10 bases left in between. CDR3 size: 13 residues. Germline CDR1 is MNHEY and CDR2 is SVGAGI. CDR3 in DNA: TGTGCCAGCAGTTGGTCCTGGGGTTCACCCCTCCACTTT. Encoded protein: CASSWSWGSPLHF.

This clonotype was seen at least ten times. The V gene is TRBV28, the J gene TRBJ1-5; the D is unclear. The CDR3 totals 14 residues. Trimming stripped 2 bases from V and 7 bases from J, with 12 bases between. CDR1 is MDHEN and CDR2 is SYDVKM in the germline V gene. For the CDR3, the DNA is TGTGCCAGCAGTTTAATAGGTCCAGGCCAGCCCCAGCATTTT. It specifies CASSLIGPGQPQHF.

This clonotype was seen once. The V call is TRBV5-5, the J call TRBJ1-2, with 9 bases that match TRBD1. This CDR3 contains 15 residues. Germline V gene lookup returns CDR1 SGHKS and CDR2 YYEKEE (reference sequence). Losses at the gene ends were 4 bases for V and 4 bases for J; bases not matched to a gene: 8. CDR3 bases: TGTGCCAGCAGCATAGAACAGGGGGCGGCCTATGGCTACACCTTC. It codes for CASSIEQGAAYGYTF.

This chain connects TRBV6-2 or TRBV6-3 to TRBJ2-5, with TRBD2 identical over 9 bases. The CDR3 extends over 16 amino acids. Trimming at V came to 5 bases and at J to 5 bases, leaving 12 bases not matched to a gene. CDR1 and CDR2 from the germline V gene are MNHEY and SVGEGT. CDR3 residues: CASSASRGLATETQYF. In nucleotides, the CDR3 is TGTGCCAGCAGTGCCTCTCGGGGACTAGCTACCGAGACCCAGTACTTC.

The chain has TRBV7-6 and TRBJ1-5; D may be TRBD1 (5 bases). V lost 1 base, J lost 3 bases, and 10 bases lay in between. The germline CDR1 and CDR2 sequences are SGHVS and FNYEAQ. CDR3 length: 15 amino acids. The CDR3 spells CASSLGRGPNQPQHF. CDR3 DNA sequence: TGTGCCAGCAGCTTAGGGAGGGGCCCCAATCAGCCCCAGCATTTT.

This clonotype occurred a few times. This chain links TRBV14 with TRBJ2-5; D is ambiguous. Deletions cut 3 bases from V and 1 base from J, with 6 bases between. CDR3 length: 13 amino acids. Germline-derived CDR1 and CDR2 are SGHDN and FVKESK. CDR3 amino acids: CASSQLIQETQYF. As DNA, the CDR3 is TGTGCCAGCAGCCAGCTGATCCAAGAGACCCAGTACTTC.

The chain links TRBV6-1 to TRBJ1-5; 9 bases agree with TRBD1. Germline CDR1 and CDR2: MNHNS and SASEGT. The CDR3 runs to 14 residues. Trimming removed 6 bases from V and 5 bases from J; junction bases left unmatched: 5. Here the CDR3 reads CASSTGGWDQPQHF. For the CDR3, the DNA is TGTGCCAGCAGCACAGGGGGCTGGGATCAGCCCCAGCATTTT.